The T cell receptor (beta chain) under discussion was sequenced for a study of shared clonotypes between healthy human individuals. The CDR3 is 12 amino acids. Germline values: CDR1 SGHNT, CDR2 YENEEA. The germline V and J ends were trimmed by 4 bases and 3 bases, with 7 bases remaining between them. The protocol was immunoSEQ multiplex PCR, while the TCRdb copy is restricted to in-frame clones and leaves out a portion. The data show 2 million to 3 million clones, approximately 94% seen once. The V call is TRBV11-3, the J call TRBJ2-7; D may be TRBD2 (5 bases). Source material: naive CD4+ T cells from PBMCs. The subset here: CD45RA+ positively selected. The receptor's source is a man aged 18-30 years in good health. Some clones in this sample may be carry-over from other donors' samples. CDR3 nucleotides: TGTGCCAGCAGCTCTCGGGACTACGAGCAGTACTTC. Translating it yields CASSSRDYEQYF.